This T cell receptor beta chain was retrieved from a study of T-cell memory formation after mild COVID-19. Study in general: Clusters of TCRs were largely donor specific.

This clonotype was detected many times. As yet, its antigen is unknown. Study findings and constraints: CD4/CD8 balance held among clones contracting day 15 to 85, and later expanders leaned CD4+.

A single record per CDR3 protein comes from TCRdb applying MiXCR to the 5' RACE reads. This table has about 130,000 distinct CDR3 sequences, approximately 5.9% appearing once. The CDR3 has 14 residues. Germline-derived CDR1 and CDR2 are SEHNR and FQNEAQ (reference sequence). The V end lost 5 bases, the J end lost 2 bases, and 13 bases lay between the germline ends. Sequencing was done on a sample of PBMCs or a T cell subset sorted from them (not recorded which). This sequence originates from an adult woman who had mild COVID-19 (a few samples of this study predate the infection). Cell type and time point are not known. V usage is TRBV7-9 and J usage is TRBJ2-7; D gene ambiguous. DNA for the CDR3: TGTGCCAGCAGCCACCCAAGAGTAACCTACGAGCAGTACTTC. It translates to CASSHPRVTYEQYF.